The T cell receptor (beta chain) under discussion was sequenced for a study of blood T cell repertoires in COVID-19. At the level of the study: Donors in the United States, Italy and Spain gave samples during acute or convalescent COVID-19. T cells, B-cell-depleted T cells, or PBMCs provided the cDNA or gDNA that served as material.

The data were produced by immunoSEQ multiplex PCR, yet TCRdb's version contains in-frame clones alone and is incomplete. The repertoire includes 250,000 to 350,000 clones, 86% of them detected once, and around 13% sits in the top ten. The CDR3 covers 14 residues. The germline gives CDR1 SNHLY, CDR2 FYNNEI. The V and J ends lost 6 bases and 8 bases, in that order; junction bases with no gene match: 10. While infection was still active, Seattle patients were enrolled and then followed longitudinally. The J gene is TRBJ2-4, the V gene TRBV2; TRBD1 matches 7 bases. This sequence originates from a woman aged 70-85 years with COVID-19, enrolled during active disease. The sequencing sample was made of peripheral blood. CDR3 loop: CASRDSSQGDIQYF. DNA of the CDR3: TGTGCCAGCAGGGATAGCTCCCAGGGGGACATTCAGTACTTC.